This T cell receptor beta chain appears in the sequencing data of a study of blood T cell repertoires in COVID-19. Study in general: Collection of acute and convalescent COVID-19 samples took place in the United States, Italy and Spain. PBMCs, B-cell-depleted T cells, or T cells provided the cDNA or gDNA that made up the material.

Germline V gives CDR1 SGHVS, CDR2 FNYEAQ. The CDR3 spans 15 residues. V lost 1 base, J lost 7 bases, and 17 bases lay in between. Original methodology: From reference gene primer amplification, estimates of nucleated cell counts were derived. Sequenced by immunoSEQ multiplex PCR; TCRdb stores in-frame clones only, minus some. V and J calls and clone size follow that table, whereas D and trimming were derived from the DNA. The data contain about 89,000 clones, roughly 70% of them seen just once; the ten biggest clones take up about an eighth. This clonotype was sampled from a woman over 75 with acute or convalescent COVID-19. The chain links TRBV7-6 to TRBJ2-7, with TRBD2 as a possible D gene (5 bases). Sequences were obtained from peripheral blood. The CDR3 protein is CASSLVTDHEGEQYF. Here the CDR3 DNA reads TGTGCCAGCAGCTTAGTCACAGACCATGAGGGTGAGCAGTACTTC.